This T cell receptor (beta chain) was sequenced during a study of blood T cell repertoires in COVID-19. Study-level information: Samples representing acute and convalescent COVID-19 were sourced from the United States, Italy and Spain. The cDNA or gDNA used as material had been derived from T cells, B-cell-depleted T cells, or PBMCs.

This clone was observed many times. Germline V CDR1 and CDR2: MGHRA, YSYEKL. The CDR3 runs to 15 residues. Trimming cost V 4 bases and J 4 bases, with 16 bases left between them. TCRdb's copy holds only in-frame clones and misses some; the assay was immunoSEQ multiplex PCR. Of some 160,000 clones listed, over 70% are singletons. Cohorts were determined from participant-reported clinical history. Recovery meant two consecutive negative NP/OP PCR tests, professional clearance, or resolved symptoms. V is TRBV4-1 and J is TRBJ1-2, with D perhaps TRBD1 (6 bases). This clonotype was obtained from a woman aged 55-70 years who had recovered from COVID-19. Material: PBMCs or T cells enriched from blood (not recorded which). CDR3 protein: CASSPQTGGPYGYTF. CDR3 bases: TGCGCCAGCAGCCCGCAGACAGGTGGTCCCTATGGCTACACCTTC.